The clone carrying this T cell receptor (beta chain) has just a few counts. Its antigen is undetermined. As to time point: newly diagnosed GD, antithyroid drugs for less than 3 months. The TCR library was made from RNA that had been extracted from PBMCs in TRIzol. The CDR3 sequence is 14 residues long. The V gene lost 1 base and the J gene lost 0 bases, with 4 bases spanning the gap. Germline-derived CDR1 and CDR2 are KGHSY and FQNENV. This entry comes from a study of regulatory T cells in long-lasting Graves disease. Study results and caveats: The number of shared public clonotypes was higher in persistent patients (around 2,700) than new patients (966). Under persistent disease, TRBV28, TRBJ1-2 and TRBJ2-5 were used preferentially. Those with persistent Graves' had less TCR diversity than newly diagnosed patients.

According to the study, TCR beta libraries were built with iRepertoire HTBI primers and CDR3-region Arm-PCR. Source study methods: The identification of roughly 62 TRBV and 14 TRBJ segments was made across samples. Each CDR3 protein gets one entry after TCRdb re-called the multiplex PCR reads with MiXCR. The V and J calls reflect TCRdb's pipeline rather than the authors' work. Here the sample spans some 400,000 distinct CDR3 sequences, under 15% being singletons. This same sample was also taken into another study, of T cells in Graves' hyperthyroidism and ophthalmopathy.

This chain connects TRBV16 to TRBJ1-3; D unclear. The sequence came from a woman aged 25-40 years with Graves disease. Here the sequenced sample was peripheral blood mononuclear cells (PBMCs), taken at new diagnosis, from a patient treated with antithyroid drugs. CDR3 in amino acids: CASSQWDSGNTIYF. The CDR3 DNA reads as TGTGCCAGCAGCCAATGGGACTCTGGAAACACCATATATTTT.